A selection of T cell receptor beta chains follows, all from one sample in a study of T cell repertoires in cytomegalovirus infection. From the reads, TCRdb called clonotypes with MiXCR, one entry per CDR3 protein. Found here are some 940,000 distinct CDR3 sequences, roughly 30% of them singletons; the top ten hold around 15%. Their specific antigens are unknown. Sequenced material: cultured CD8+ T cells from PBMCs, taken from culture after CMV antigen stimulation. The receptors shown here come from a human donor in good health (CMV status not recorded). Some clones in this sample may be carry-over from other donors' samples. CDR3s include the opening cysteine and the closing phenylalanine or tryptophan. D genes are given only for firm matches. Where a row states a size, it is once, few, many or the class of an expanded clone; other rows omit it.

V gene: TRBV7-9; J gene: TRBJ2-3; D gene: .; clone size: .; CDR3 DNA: TGTGCCAGCAGTCCCCCTCTTTCTCCGGACACAGATACGCAGTATTTT; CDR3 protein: CASSPPLSPDTDTQYF
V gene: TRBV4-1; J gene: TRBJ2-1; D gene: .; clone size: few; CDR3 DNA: TGTGCCAGCAGCCAAACCCATCGCGACCTCGCCTACAATGAGCAGTTCTTC; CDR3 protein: CASSQTHRDLAYNEQFF
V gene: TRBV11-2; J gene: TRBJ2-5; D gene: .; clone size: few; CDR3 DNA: TGTGCCAGCACCGGGGAGCCCCCCACCCAGTACTTC; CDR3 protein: CASTGEPPTQYF
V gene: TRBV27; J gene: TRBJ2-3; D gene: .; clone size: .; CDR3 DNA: TGTGCCAGCAGTTTAGGGGTACGACGGGCTAGCACAGATACGCAGTATTTT; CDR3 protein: CASSLGVRRASTDTQYF
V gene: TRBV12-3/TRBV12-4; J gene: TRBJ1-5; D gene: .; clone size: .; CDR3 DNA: TGTGCCAGCAGTATGATACAGGGTTTGTCGCCCCAGCATTTT; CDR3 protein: CASSMIQGLSPQHF
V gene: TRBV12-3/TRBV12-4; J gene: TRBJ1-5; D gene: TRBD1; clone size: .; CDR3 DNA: TGTGCCAGCAGGGAACAGGGGCTTAAACAGCCCCAGCATTTT; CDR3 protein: CASREQGLKQPQHF
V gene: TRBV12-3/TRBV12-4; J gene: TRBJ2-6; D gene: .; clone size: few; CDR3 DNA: TGTGCCAGCAGACCTGGAGACTCTGGGGCCAACGTCCTGACTTTC; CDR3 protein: CASRPGDSGANVLTF
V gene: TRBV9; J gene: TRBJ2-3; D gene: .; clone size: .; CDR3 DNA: TGTGCCAGCAGCGTAGTAGGGGCCCCAAGCACAGATACGCAGTATTTT; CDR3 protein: CASSVVGAPSTDTQYF
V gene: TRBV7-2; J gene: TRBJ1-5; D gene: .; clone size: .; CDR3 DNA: TGTGCCAGCAGCTCGGAGGCCAACCAGATGCCCCAGCATTTT; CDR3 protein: CASSSEANQMPQHF
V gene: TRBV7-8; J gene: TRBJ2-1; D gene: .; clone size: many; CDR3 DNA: TGTGCCAGCAGCTTCACCGGAGAAAATGAGCAGTTCTTC; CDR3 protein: CASSFTGENEQFF
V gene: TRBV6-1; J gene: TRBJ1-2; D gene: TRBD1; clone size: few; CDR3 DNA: TGTGCCAGCAGTGAAACAGGGGCCCCTAACTATGGCTACACCTTC; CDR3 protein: CASSETGAPNYGYTF
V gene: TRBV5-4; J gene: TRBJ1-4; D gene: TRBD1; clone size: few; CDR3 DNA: TGTGCCAGCAGCTTGCAAACGGAAGTACAGGGGAAACTGTTTTTT; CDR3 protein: CASSLQTEVQGKLFF
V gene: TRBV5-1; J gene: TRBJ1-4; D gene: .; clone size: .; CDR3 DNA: TGCGCCAGCAGCTCCTCTCCGGGAGTGATAGAAAAACTGTTTTTT; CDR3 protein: CASSSSPGVIEKLFF
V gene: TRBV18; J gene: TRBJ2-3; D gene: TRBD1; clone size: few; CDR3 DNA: TGTGCCAGCTTTCCGGACAGGGAGATCTCAGATACGCAGTATTTT; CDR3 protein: CASFPDREISDTQYF
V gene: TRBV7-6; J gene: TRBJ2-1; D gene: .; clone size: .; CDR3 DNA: TGTGCCAGCATCCCTGGTGGTGGGTCCTACAATGAGCAGTTCTTC; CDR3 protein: CASIPGGGSYNEQFF
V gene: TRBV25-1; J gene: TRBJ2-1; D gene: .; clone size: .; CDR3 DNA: TGTGCCAGCGGTCGGGGAAATGAGCAGTTCTTC; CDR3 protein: CASGRGNEQFF
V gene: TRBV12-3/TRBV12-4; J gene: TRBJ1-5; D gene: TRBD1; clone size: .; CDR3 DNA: TGTGCCAGCAGTTTCGTGGTAGGCAGGGGGACAACCCAGCCCCAGCATTTT; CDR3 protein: CASSFVVGRGTTQPQHF
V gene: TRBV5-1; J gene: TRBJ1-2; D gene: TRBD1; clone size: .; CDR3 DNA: TGCGCCAGCAGCTACGAGGGGGCGCGCGGCTACACCTTC; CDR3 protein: CASSYEGARGYTF
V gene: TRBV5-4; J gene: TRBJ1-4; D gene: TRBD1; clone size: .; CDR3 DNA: TGTGCCAGCAGCTTGGCTGAGGGACAGCTAATAGAAAAACTGTTTTTT; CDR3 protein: CASSLAEGQLIEKLFF
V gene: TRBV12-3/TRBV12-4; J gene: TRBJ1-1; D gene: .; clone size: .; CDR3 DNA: TGTGCCAGCAGTTTAATCGCGGGAAGGACTGAAGCTTTCTTT; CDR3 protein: CASSLIAGRTEAFF
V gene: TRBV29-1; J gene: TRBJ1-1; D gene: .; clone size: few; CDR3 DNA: TGCAGCGTTGAAGAGGATAGGGAGTGGAACTTGGGAAGTTTC; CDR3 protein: CSVEEDREWNLGSF
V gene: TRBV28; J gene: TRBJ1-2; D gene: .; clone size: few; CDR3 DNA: TGTGCCAGCAGTCCCCACCTCGCAGGGGCCTCCAATGGCTACACCTTC; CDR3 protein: CASSPHLAGASNGYTF
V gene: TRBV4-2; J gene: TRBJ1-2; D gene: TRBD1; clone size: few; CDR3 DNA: TGTGCCAGCAGCCTACTACAGGGGGCCGAAGGCTACACCTTC; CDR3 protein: CASSLLQGAEGYTF
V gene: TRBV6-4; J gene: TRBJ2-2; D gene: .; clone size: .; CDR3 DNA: TGTGTCAGCAGTGACGGGAGCTACACCGGGGAGCTGTTTTTT; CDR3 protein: CVSSDGSYTGELFF
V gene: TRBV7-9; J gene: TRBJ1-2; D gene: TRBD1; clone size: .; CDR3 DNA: TGTGCCAGCAGCTTAGGACAGGGGGCAGGCGATGGCTACACCTTC; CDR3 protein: CASSLGQGAGDGYTF
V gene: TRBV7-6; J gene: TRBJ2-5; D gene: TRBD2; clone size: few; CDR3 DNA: TGTGCCAGCAGCTTAGAGTTCGGACTAGCAGAGACCCAGTACTTC; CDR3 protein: CASSLEFGLAETQYF
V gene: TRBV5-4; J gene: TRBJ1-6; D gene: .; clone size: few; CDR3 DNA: TGTGCCAGCAGCTTGGGGAGTCAAGGGGTGAGCTCCTATAATTCACCCCTCCACTTT; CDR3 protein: CASSLGSQGVSSYNSPLHF
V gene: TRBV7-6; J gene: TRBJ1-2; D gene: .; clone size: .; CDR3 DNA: TGTGCCAGCAGCTTAGCTGGCGGGGGGGCAGACTTCTTC; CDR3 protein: CASSLAGGGADFF
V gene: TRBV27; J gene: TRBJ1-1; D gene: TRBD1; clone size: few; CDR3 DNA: TGTGCCAGCAGTTCCCGGACAGGGGGCACGGACACTGAAGCTTTCTTT; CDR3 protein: CASSSRTGGTDTEAFF
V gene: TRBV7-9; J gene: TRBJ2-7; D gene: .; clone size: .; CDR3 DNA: TGTGCCAGCAGCTTAGGCGAGCGTTGGGGGGAACGCGAGCAGTACTTC; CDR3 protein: CASSLGERWGEREQYF
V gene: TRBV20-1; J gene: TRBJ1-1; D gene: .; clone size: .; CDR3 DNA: TGCAGTGCTGAGACTCGCCGGGGCACCAGGGACACTGAAGCTTTCTTT; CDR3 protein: CSAETRRGTRDTEAFF
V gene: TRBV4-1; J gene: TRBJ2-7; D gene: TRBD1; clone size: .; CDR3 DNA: TGCGCCAGCAGCCAAGTGGGACAGGGAGATTTCGAGCAGTACTTC; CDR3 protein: CASSQVGQGDFEQYF
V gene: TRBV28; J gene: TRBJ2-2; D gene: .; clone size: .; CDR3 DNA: TGTGCCAGCAGTTCCCGTTCAATGCTTAACACCGGGGAGCTGTTTTTT; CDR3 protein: CASSSRSMLNTGELFF
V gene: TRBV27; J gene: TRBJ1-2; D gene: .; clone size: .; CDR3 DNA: TGTGCCAGCAGTCTTAACAGGGAAAACTACACCTTC; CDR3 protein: CASSLNRENYTF
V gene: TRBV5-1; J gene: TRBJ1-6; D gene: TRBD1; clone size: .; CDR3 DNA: TGCGCCAGCAGCCACAGGGACAGTCGATCCCTCCACTTT; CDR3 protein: CASSHRDSRSLHF
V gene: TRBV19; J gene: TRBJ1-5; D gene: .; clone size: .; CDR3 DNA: TGTGCCAGTACCCAATCCTTAAGACAGACTCAGCCCCAGCATTTT; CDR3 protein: CASTQSLRQTQPQHF
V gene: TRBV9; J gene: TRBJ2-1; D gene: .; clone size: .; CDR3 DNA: TGTGCCAGCAGCGTAGGGGGGGACAGCTACAATGAGCAGTTCTTC; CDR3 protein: CASSVGGDSYNEQFF
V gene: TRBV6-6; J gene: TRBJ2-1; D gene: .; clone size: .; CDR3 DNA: TGTGCCAACAGTGATTCGTCGGGAGTTGAGCAGTTCTTC; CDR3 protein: CANSDSSGVEQFF
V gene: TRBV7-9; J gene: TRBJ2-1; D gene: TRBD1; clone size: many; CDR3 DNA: TGTGCCAGCAACCGTAGGGACAGGGCCTACAATGAGCAGTTCTTC; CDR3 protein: CASNRRDRAYNEQFF
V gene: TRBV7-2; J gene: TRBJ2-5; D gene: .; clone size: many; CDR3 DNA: TGTGCCAGCAGCGGGACGACGGGACATGATTTGGAGACCCAGTACTTC; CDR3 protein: CASSGTTGHDLETQYF
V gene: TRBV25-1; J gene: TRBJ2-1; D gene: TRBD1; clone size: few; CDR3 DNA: TGTGCCAGCAGTGCTCTCTTCCCGGACAGGGGGGACAATGAGCAGTTCTTC; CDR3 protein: CASSALFPDRGDNEQFF
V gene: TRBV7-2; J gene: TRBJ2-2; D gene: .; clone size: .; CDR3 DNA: TGTGCCAGCAGCTTATATTCGGACCCGAACACCGGGGAGCTGTTTTTT; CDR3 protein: CASSLYSDPNTGELFF
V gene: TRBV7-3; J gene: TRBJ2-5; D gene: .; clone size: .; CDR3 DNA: TGTGCCAGCAGCAATCGAGGGGGGGCCTTAGAGACCCAGTACTTC; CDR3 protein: CASSNRGGALETQYF
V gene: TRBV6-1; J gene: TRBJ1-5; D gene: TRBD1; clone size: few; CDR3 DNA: TGTGCCAGCAGTGAAGGGGACAGGCGTGATCAGCCCCAGCATTTT; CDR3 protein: CASSEGDRRDQPQHF
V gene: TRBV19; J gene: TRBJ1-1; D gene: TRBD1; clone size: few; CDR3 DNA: TGTGCCACGTCGGACAGGGGAGGTTTCACTGAAGCTTTCTTT; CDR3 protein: CATSDRGGFTEAFF